This TCR beta chain stems from a study of human T cells and chemical hapten exposure. Study background: Alopecia areata, totalis or universalis affected patients who were mostly female. Slight differences in pooled library volume were the main source of varying TCR yields across samples.

Germline values: CDR1 LGHNT, CDR2 FRNRAP. The CDR3 is 15 residues long. V was clipped by 7 bases and J by 2 bases; unmatched bases: 9. TCRdb re-called the RACE reads through MiXCR, storing one row per CDR3 protein. The table records about 350,000 distinct CDR3 sequences, 4.5% to 7% of them present only once. Time point specified: pre-sensitization, week 0. Treatment in this sample: therapeutic diphenylcyclopropenone sensitization with weekly scalp DPC. This chain joins TRBV12-5 and TRBJ2-3; 7 bases match TRBD2. The material sequenced was whole blood, taken in connection with sensitization to the hapten diphenylcyclopropenone (DPC). This sequence originates from a woman aged 18-35 years with alopecia areata. Some clones in this sample may be carry-over from other donors' samples. The CDR3 loop is CASASPGGFTDTQYF. The CDR3 coding sequence is TGTGCTAGTGCCTCCCCCGGGGGGTTCACAGATACGCAGTATTTT.